The table lists the clone carrying this T cell receptor beta chain with a few counts. Its antigen is as yet unknown. This entry is derived from a study of T cells in localized non-small cell lung cancer. V lost 5 bases to trimming and J lost 1 base, with 18 bases between them. CDR3 length equals 16 residues. CDR1 SGDLS and CDR2 YYNGEE come from the germline V gene. General study points: Turning up in adjacent lung were a median approximately 50 of the top 100 tumor clones.

Generated by immunoSEQ multiplex PCR, the TCRdb table keeps only in-frame clones and is missing some. The table lists about 1,000 clones, approximately 23% of them singletons, with 34% in the top ten. This clonotype was sampled from a male donor aged 60 or over with stage II squamous cell lung carcinoma. The sample in question was normal lung tissue next to the tumor, obtained before any cancer treatment. This sequence joins TRBV9 and TRBJ1-1, with D perhaps TRBD1 (5 bases). This CDR3 reads CASSEWKGLRNTEAFF. The CDR3 region has the DNA TGTGCCAGCAGTGAATGGAAGGGGCTGCGGAACACTGAAGCTTTCTTT.